This T cell receptor beta chain was observed in a study of cytomegalovirus exposure and HLA in healthy donors. Vbeta (60) and Jbeta (13) primers were used in the PCR. Some clones are missing from TCRdb's copy, which holds only in-frame ones; the method was immunoSEQ multiplex PCR. The sample gives 110,000 to 150,000 clones, about 73% of which show up once; 2% to 2.5% is in the top ten. V gave up 2 bases and J gave up 4 bases, with 12 bases separating them. The CDR3 is 15 amino acids. Germline values: CDR1 MDHEN, CDR2 SYDVKM. This chain links TRBV28 with TRBJ1-5; D is ambiguous. The TCR sequence derives from a woman in her sixties or seventies in good health and CMV-seropositive. Material: PBMCs. The CDR3 DNA sequence: TGTGCCAGCAGTTTAGCGGGGATGGAAAATCAGCCCCAGCATTTT. It is translated as CASSLAGMENQPQHF.